These T cell receptor beta chains were read from a single sample in a study of tumor-infiltrating lymphocytes in oesophageal squamous cell carcinoma. TCRdb re-called the PCR reads with MiXCR, one entry per CDR3 protein. The sample yields about 20,000 distinct CDR3 sequences, around 40% seen once. The specimen was esophageal tumor tissue. The receptors derive from a male donor with esophageal squamous cell carcinoma. Both conserved end residues are part of each CDR3. A D gene is named only where the DNA matches it firmly. Clone size, where shown, is once, few, many, or a class for clones that have expanded.

size,V,D,J,DNA,CDR3
few,TRBV19,TRBD2,TRBJ2-5,TGTGCCAGTAGTCGCCTTGGACTAGCGGGGTCAGAGACCCAGTACTTC,CASSRLGLAGSETQYF
few,TRBV3-1,-,TRBJ1-3,TGTGCCAGCAGCACGCTTGGCAGTCGGAGGGACACCATATATTTT,CASSTLGSRRDTIYF
many,TRBV25-1,TRBD2,TRBJ2-3,TGTGCCAGCAGTGAGCCGGGACTAGCGGGAGGAAGCACAGATACGCAGTATTTT,CASSEPGLAGGSTDTQYF
-,TRBV7-2,-,TRBJ1-4,TGTGCCAGCAGCCTGGCGACAGTGAATGAAAAACTGTTTTTT,CASSLATVNEKLFF
medium-sized,TRBV25-1,-,TRBJ1-2,TGTGCCAGCAGTGAATATGGCAGGAACTATGGCTACACCTTC,CASSEYGRNYGYTF
many,TRBV14,-,TRBJ2-5,TGTGCCAGCAGCCAAGAAGACGAATTCACCCAAGAGACCCAGTACTTC,CASSQEDEFTQETQYF
-,TRBV6-1,TRBD1,TRBJ2-3,TGTGCCAGCAGTGAAAGACAGGGGGTCACAGATACGCAGTATTTT,CASSERQGVTDTQYF
few,TRBV5-1,TRBD1,TRBJ2-5,TGCGCCAGCAGCTTGGGGGACAGGGGTCGACAAGAGACCCAGTACTTC,CASSLGDRGRQETQYF
-,TRBV7-6,TRBD2,TRBJ2-1,TGTGCCAGCAGCTTAGCACTAGCGTACAATGAGCAGTTCTTC,CASSLALAYNEQFF
many,TRBV6-4,TRBD1,TRBJ2-6,TGTGCCAGCAGTGAAAGGTTGGGGGACAGGGACGTCCTGACTTTC,CASSERLGDRDVLTF
many,TRBV6-1,-,TRBJ1-4,TGTGCCAGCGCAAACCAAGGTCAAAAACTGTTTTTT,CASANQGQKLFF
-,TRBV19,TRBD2,TRBJ2-7,TGTGCCAGTAGGCTGACTAGCGGACCCTACAATGAGCAGTACTTC,CASRLTSGPYNEQYF
-,TRBV28,TRBD1,TRBJ1-2,TGTGCCAGCAGTTCTCACAGGGGGAACTATGGCTACACCTTC,CASSSHRGNYGYTF
few,TRBV11-2,TRBD2,TRBJ2-6,TGTGCCAGCAGCTTAGATCCGGGACTAGCGGAGAGGTTCTTC,CASSLDPGLAERFF
many,TRBV6-1,-,TRBJ1-5,TGTGCCAGCAGTAGCTGGGTCAATCAGCCCCAGCATTTT,CASSSWVNQPQHF
few,TRBV19,-,TRBJ2-1,TGTGCCAGTAGCAGAATGAGGAATGAGCAGTTCTTC,CASSRMRNEQFF
-,TRBV7-6,TRBD1,TRBJ2-7,TGTGCCAGCAGCTGGGGACAGGGGTACGAGCAGTACTTC,CASSWGQGYEQYF
few,TRBV12-3/TRBV12-4,-,TRBJ2-3,TGTGCCAGCAGTCCTTTAGGGGTCCCTAGCACAGATACGCAGTATTTT,CASSPLGVPSTDTQYF
many,TRBV6-1,-,TRBJ1-5,TGTGCCAGCAGAAGGAGCCGGGAAAAAAGCAATCAGCCCCAGCATTTT,CASRRSREKSNQPQHF
once,TRBV7-9,-,TRBJ2-7,TGTGCCAGCAGCTTAGTCGGCGGAACTCGGTACGAGCAGTACTTC,CASSLVGGTRYEQYF
many,TRBV7-9,-,TRBJ2-5,TGTGCCAGCAAGCCCGAGTACCAAGAGACCCAGTACTTC,CASKPEYQETQYF
many,TRBV27,TRBD1,TRBJ2-1,TGTGCCAGCAGCCTAGGAGGACAGGCGTTCTACAATGAGCAGTTCTTC,CASSLGGQAFYNEQFF
few,TRBV7-8,-,TRBJ2-7,TGTGTCAGCAGCTTTGAACAGGGTCCATCCTACGAGCAGTACTTC,CVSSFEQGPSYEQYF
many,TRBV15,-,TRBJ2-5,TGTGCCACAAGACAAGGCGCGGAGACCCAGTACTTC,CATRQGAETQYF
-,TRBV5-4,TRBD1,TRBJ2-5,TGTGCCAGCAGCTCCCGGGACAGGGGTTTAGAGACCCAGTACTTC,CASSSRDRGLETQYF
-,TRBV7-3,TRBD2,TRBJ2-1,TGTGCCAGCAGCATACTAGCGGGGATCCCCTACAATGAGCAGTTCTTC,CASSILAGIPYNEQFF
-,TRBV7-3,TRBD1,TRBJ2-3,TGTGCCAGCAGCTATACAGGGGGCACAGATACGCAGTATTTT,CASSYTGGTDTQYF
many,TRBV11-3,-,TRBJ2-1,TGTGCCAGCAGCTTAGCTATCTACAATGAGCAGTTCTTC,CASSLAIYNEQFF
once,TRBV27,-,TRBJ1-2,TGTGCCAGCAGTTTAGGGGGTGGGATGTATGGCTACACCTTC,CASSLGGGMYGYTF
-,TRBV11-2,TRBD2,TRBJ2-7,TGTGCCAGCAGCTTACAAGGACTAGCTTACGAGCAGTACTTC,CASSLQGLAYEQYF
few,TRBV7-6,TRBD2,TRBJ2-1,TGTGCTAGCAGCTCTCTAGCGGGAGGGCCAGATGAGCAGTTCTTC,CASSSLAGGPDEQFF
few,TRBV11-3,TRBD2,TRBJ2-1,TGTGCCAGCAGCCCTTATAGCGGGGGGGCCTACAATGAGCAGTTCTTC,CASSPYSGGAYNEQFF
-,TRBV7-7,TRBD2,TRBJ2-1,TGTGCTAGCAGCCCGACTAGCGGGGGTTACAATGAGCAGTTCTTC,CASSPTSGGYNEQFF
-,TRBV7-9,TRBD2,TRBJ2-1,TGTGCCAGCAGCCGAGGACTAGCGGGCAATGAGCAGTTCTTC,CASSRGLAGNEQFF
many,TRBV27,-,TRBJ2-5,TGTGCCAGCAGTTTAGGAGGGGGTGACGAGACCCAGTACTTC,CASSLGGGDETQYF
many,TRBV7-9,-,TRBJ1-3,TGTGCCGGCGGCCAGGGAGGAAGTGGAAACACCATATATTTT,CAGGQGGSGNTIYF
-,TRBV14,-,TRBJ2-1,TGTGCCAGCAGCGCCGACTTCTACAATGAGCAGTTCTTC,CASSADFYNEQFF
-,TRBV7-6,TRBD2,TRBJ2-7,TGTGCCAGCAGCGAAGTTAGCGGGAGGGCCGTCGAGCAGTACTTC,CASSEVSGRAVEQYF
-,TRBV7-8,TRBD2,TRBJ2-1,TGTGCCAGCAGCATAAGTGGCGGGAGAGCCCTCAATGAGCAGTTCTTC,CASSISGGRALNEQFF